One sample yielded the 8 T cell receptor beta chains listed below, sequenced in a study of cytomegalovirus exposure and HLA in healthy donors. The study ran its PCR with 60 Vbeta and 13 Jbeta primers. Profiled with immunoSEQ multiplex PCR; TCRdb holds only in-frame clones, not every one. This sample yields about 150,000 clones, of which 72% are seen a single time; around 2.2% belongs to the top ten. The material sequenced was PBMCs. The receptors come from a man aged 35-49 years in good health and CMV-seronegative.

This CDR3 reads CASSPGTGLYF. CDR3 nucleotide sequence: TGTGCCAGCAGTCCTGGGACAGGGCTCTACTTC. This chain links TRBV6-5 with TRBJ2-7; the match to TRBD1 covers 9 bases. Losses at the gene ends were 5 bases for V and 13 bases for J; bases not matched to a gene: 6. This CDR3 contains 11 residues. CDR1 and CDR2 (germline): MNHEY, SVGAGI.

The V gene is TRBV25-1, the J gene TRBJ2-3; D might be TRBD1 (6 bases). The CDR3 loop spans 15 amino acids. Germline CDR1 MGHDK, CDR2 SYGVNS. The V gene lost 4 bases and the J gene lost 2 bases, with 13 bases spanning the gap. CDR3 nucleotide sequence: TGTGCCAGCAGTGTGGATAGGACAGCCACAGATACGCAGTATTTT. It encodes CASSVDRTATDTQYF.

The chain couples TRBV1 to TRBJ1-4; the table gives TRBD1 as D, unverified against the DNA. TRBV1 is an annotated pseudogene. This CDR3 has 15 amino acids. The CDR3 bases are TGCACCAGCAGCCCCCCCAGGGGGTCGGATGAAAAACTGTTTTTT. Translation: CTSSPPRGSDEKLFF.

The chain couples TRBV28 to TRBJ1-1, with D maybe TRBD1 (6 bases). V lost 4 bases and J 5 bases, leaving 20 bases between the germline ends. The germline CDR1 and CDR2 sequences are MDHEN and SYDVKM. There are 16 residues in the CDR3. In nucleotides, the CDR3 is TGTGCCAGCAGTTCGCCCCCAGGGGCAAGTGGTACTGAAGCTTTCTTT. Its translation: CASSSPPGASGTEAFF.

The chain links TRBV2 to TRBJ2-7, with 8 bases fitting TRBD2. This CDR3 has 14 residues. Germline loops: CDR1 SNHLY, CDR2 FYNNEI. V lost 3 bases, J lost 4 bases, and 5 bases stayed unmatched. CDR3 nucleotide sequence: TGTGCCAGCAGTGACCGGGGGGGCGAGTACGAGCAGTACTTC. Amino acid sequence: CASSDRGGEYEQYF.

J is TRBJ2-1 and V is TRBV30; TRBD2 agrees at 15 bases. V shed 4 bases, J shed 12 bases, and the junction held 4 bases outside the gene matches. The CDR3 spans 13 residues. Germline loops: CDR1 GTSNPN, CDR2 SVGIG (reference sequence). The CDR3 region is CAWTGLAGGRQFF. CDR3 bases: TGTGCCTGGACAGGACTAGCGGGAGGGCGGCAGTTCTTC.

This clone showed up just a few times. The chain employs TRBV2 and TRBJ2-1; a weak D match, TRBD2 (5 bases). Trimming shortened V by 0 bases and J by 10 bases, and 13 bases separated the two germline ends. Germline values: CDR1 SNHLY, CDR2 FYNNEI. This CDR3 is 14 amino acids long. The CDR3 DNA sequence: TGTGCCAGCAGTGAAGCAAACATCCGAGGGGAGCAGTTCTTC. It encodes CASSEANIRGEQFF.

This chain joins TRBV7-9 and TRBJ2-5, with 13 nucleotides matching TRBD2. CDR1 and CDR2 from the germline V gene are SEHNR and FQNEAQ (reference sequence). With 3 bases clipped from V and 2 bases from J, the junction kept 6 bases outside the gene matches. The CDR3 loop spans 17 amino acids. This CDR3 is CASSLLTSGGLQETQYF. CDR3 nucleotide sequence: TGTGCCAGCAGCTTGTTGACTAGCGGGGGGCTACAAGAGACCCAGTACTTC.